This TCR beta chain is drawn from a study of T cell changes during pregnancy in multiple sclerosis. The protocol was immunoSEQ multiplex PCR, while the TCRdb copy is restricted to in-frame clones and leaves out a portion. This table holds 55,000 to 85,000 clones, more than 90% found once. V gave up 6 bases and J gave up 5 bases; unmatched junction bases: 5. Germline V gives CDR1 MNHEY, CDR2 SMNVEV (reference sequence). This CDR3 contains 13 residues. The specimen was peripheral blood, collected in the second trimester of pregnancy. The origin of this receptor is a female donor with multiple sclerosis, enrolled in a pregnancy study. The chain has TRBV27 and TRBJ2-5, with 8 nucleotides matching TRBD2. The CDR3: CASRAGDLETQYF. The DNA of the CDR3 is TGTGCCAGCAGAGCGGGAGATTTGGAGACCCAGTACTTC.